Listed below are T cell receptor beta chains from one sample, sequenced in a study of T cell clones after liver transplantation. Using immunoSEQ multiplex PCR, the repertoire was profiled, and TCRdb retains in-frame clones only, with some absent. The table records over 50,000 clones, less than 85% of them present only once. The sequencing used CD4+ T cells from blood, collected before liver transplant. The receptors here all came from a human donor who received a liver transplant. The CDR3 runs from the conserved cysteine through the conserved F or W. Fields, in order: D gene, V gene, clone size, CDR3 length, J gene, CDR3 protein, CDR3 DNA. The D gene is left open where the match is weak. Expanded clones are given a class, and other clones once, few, many or no size at all.

D: TRBD1
V: TRBV9
size: -
length: 13
J: TRBJ1-1
CDR3: CASSVGQGNRAFF
DNA: TGTGCCAGCAGCGTCGGACAGGGGAACAGAGCTTTCTTT

D: -
V: TRBV4-3
size: once
length: 17
J: TRBJ2-2
CDR3: CASSQGAMATYTGELFF
DNA: TGCGCCAGCAGCCAAGGAGCAATGGCTACCTACACCGGGGAGCTGTTTTTT

D: -
V: TRBV5-1
size: -
length: 13
J: TRBJ2-3
CDR3: CASSSVGENTQYF
DNA: TGCGCCAGCAGCTCCGTAGGGGAGAATACGCAGTATTTT

D: -
V: TRBV20-1
size: -
length: 11
J: TRBJ2-1
CDR3: CSARANNEQFF
DNA: TGCAGTGCTAGAGCCAACAATGAGCAGTTCTTC

D: -
V: TRBV7-2
size: -
length: 14
J: TRBJ2-5
CDR3: CASSLAFPGEPQYF
DNA: TGTGCCAGCAGCTTAGCCTTCCCCGGGGAGCCCCAGTACTTC

D: -
V: TRBV4-3
size: -
length: 15
J: TRBJ1-4
CDR3: CASSQDISPNEKLFF
DNA: TGCGCCAGCAGCCAAGACATCAGCCCTAATGAAAAACTGTTTTTT

D: -
V: TRBV7-2
size: -
length: 13
J: TRBJ2-1
CDR3: CASSLDWSDPPFF
DNA: TGTGCCAGCAGCTTAGATTGGAGCGACCCCCCGTTCTTC

D: -
V: TRBV6-6
size: -
length: 11
J: TRBJ1-2
CDR3: CASSSTYGYTF
DNA: TGTGCCAGCAGTTCTACGTATGGCTACACCTTC

D: -
V: TRBV27
size: -
length: 12
J: TRBJ1-5
CDR3: CATTQDNQPQHF
DNA: TGTGCCACCACTCAGGACAATCAGCCCCAGCATTTT

D: -
V: TRBV9
size: once
length: 13
J: TRBJ2-3
CDR3: CASKRGATDTQYF
DNA: TGTGCCAGCAAAAGGGGGGCCACAGATACGCAGTATTTT

D: -
V: TRBV27
size: -
length: 16
J: TRBJ2-1
CDR3: CASSLWGGAPYNEQFF
DNA: TGTGCCAGCAGTTTATGGGGGGGGGCTCCCTACAATGAGCAGTTCTTC

D: -
V: TRBV19
size: -
length: 15
J: TRBJ2-1
CDR3: CASSIYSGTDNEQFF
DNA: TGTGCCAGTAGTATCTATAGCGGGACAGACAATGAGCAGTTCTTC

D: -
V: TRBV6-5
size: -
length: 14
J: TRBJ2-1
CDR3: CASSYSSDYNEQFF
DNA: TGTGCCAGCAGTTATTCTAGCGACTACAATGAGCAGTTCTTC

D: TRBD2
V: TRBV14
size: -
length: 16
J: TRBJ2-5
CDR3: CASSQGSGSRVETQYF
DNA: TGTGCCAGCAGCCAGGGAAGCGGGAGTAGGGTGGAGACCCAGTACTTC

D: -
V: TRBV19
size: -
length: 11
J: TRBJ1-2
CDR3: CAGGDKYGYTF
DNA: TGTGCCGGGGGGGATAAGTATGGCTACACCTTC

D: -
V: TRBV5-6
size: once
length: 14
J: TRBJ2-7
CDR3: CASSLRPNDYEQYF
DNA: TGTGCCAGCAGCTTGCGGCCAAATGACTACGAGCAGTACTTC

D: TRBD2
V: TRBV7-2
size: -
length: 15
J: TRBJ2-7
CDR3: CASSSSSGSSYEQYF
DNA: TGTGCCAGCAGCTCATCTAGCGGCAGCTCCTACGAGCAGTACTTC

D: -
V: TRBV4-1
size: -
length: 13
J: TRBJ2-5
CDR3: CASSGEAGETQYF
DNA: TGCGCCAGCAGTGGGGAGGCGGGAGAGACCCAGTACTTC

D: TRBD1
V: TRBV14
size: -
length: 16
J: TRBJ2-3
CDR3: CASSQKSRTGPDTQYF
DNA: TGTGCCAGCAGCCAAAAGTCTAGGACAGGTCCAGATACGCAGTATTTT

D: -
V: TRBV7-2
size: -
length: 14
J: TRBJ2-5
CDR3: CASSLVTAQETQYF
DNA: TGTGCCAGCAGCTTAGTAACCGCCCAAGAGACCCAGTACTTC

D: -
V: TRBV7-9
size: -
length: 13
J: TRBJ1-2
CDR3: CASSFVGGMGYTF
DNA: TGTGCCAGCAGCTTTGTCGGGGGAATGGGCTACACCTTC

D: TRBD2
V: TRBV7-2
size: -
length: 18
J: TRBJ2-3
CDR3: CASSSPGLAGASTDTQYF
DNA: TGTGCCAGCAGCTCCCCGGGACTAGCGGGGGCCAGCACAGATACGCAGTATTTT

D: -
V: TRBV7-2
size: -
length: 13
J: TRBJ2-6
CDR3: CASSSGGGNVLTF
DNA: TGTGCCAGCAGCTCAGGAGGAGGCAACGTCCTGACTTTC

D: -
V: TRBV5-6
size: -
length: 15
J: TRBJ1-4
CDR3: CASSLVGGANEKLFF
DNA: TGTGCCAGCAGCTTGGTTGGGGGGGCTAATGAAAAACTGTTTTTT

D: TRBD1
V: TRBV14
size: medium-sized
length: 15
J: TRBJ1-1
CDR3: CASSQEGARGRRAFF
DNA: TGTGCCAGCAGCCAAGAGGGGGCCAGGGGGCGCCGAGCTTTCTTT

D: -
V: TRBV19
size: -
length: 15
J: TRBJ1-2
CDR3: CASSRDREGNYGYTF
DNA: TGTGCCAGTTCCCGAGATCGGGAGGGGAACTATGGCTACACCTTC

D: TRBD1
V: TRBV4-3
size: once
length: 15
J: TRBJ2-5
CDR3: CASSQMTGPWETQYF
DNA: TGCGCCAGCAGCCAAATGACAGGGCCGTGGGAGACCCAGTACTTC

D: -
V: TRBV12-2
size: -
length: 16
J: TRBJ2-5
CDR3: CASRLGSRGPQETQYF
DNA: TGTGCAAGTCGCTTAGGGTCGAGGGGGCCCCAAGAGACCCAGTACTTC

D: -
V: TRBV7-2
size: -
length: 18
J: TRBJ2-5
CDR3: CASSLQSSSRLYQETQYF
DNA: TGTGCCAGCAGCTTACAGTCCTCCTCCAGGTTGTACCAAGAGACCCAGTACTTC

D: -
V: TRBV11-3
size: -
length: 13
J: TRBJ2-1
CDR3: CASSLGLAGAQFF
DNA: TGTGCCAGCAGCTTAGGCTTGGCCGGGGCGCAGTTCTTC

D: -
V: TRBV6-5
size: -
length: 13
J: TRBJ1-2
CDR3: CASSYSVRRGYTF
DNA: TGTGCCAGCAGTTACTCGGTCCGGAGGGGCTACACCTTC

D: -
V: TRBV7-3
size: -
length: 13
J: TRBJ1-1
CDR3: CASSFGGSTEAFF
DNA: TGTGCCAGCAGCTTTGGGGGAAGTACTGAAGCTTTCTTT

D: TRBD1
V: TRBV7-9
size: -
length: 15
J: TRBJ2-5
CDR3: CASRRMWDRQETQYF
DNA: TGTGCCAGCAGGAGGATGTGGGACAGACAAGAGACCCAGTACTTC

D: TRBD1
V: TRBV5-4
size: few
length: 14
J: TRBJ1-1
CDR3: CASSFGQVNTEAFF
DNA: TGTGCCAGCAGCTTTGGACAGGTGAACACTGAAGCTTTCTTT

D: TRBD1
V: TRBV19
size: -
length: 15
J: TRBJ1-1
CDR3: CASSPRGQRNTEAFF
DNA: TGTGCCAGTAGTCCCAGGGGGCAGAGGAACACTGAAGCTTTCTTT

D: -
V: TRBV28
size: -
length: 13
J: TRBJ1-1
CDR3: CASRTDRNTEAFF
DNA: TGTGCCAGCAGGACCGACAGGAACACTGAAGCTTTCTTT

D: -
V: TRBV7-2
size: -
length: 13
J: TRBJ2-5
CDR3: CASSLATVETQYF
DNA: TGTGCCAGCAGCCTAGCTACGGTAGAGACCCAGTACTTC

D: -
V: TRBV9
size: -
length: 15
J: TRBJ2-7
CDR3: CASSVGRGGSYEQYF
DNA: TGTGCCAGCAGCGTAGGCAGGGGAGGCTCCTACGAGCAGTACTTC

D: -
V: TRBV7-9
size: -
length: 11
J: TRBJ1-6
CDR3: CASSLGSGLHF
DNA: TGTGCCAGCAGCTTGGGATCTGGCCTCCACTTT

D: -
V: TRBV9
size: medium-sized
length: 13
J: TRBJ1-5
CDR3: CASSTQADQPQHF
DNA: TGTGCCAGCAGCACCCAGGCGGATCAGCCCCAGCATTTT

D: -
V: TRBV5-5
size: -
length: 15
J: TRBJ2-3
CDR3: CASLKKAGGTDTQYF
DNA: TGTGCCAGCCTGAAGAAGGCAGGGGGCACAGATACGCAGTATTTT

D: -
V: TRBV2
size: -
length: 15
J: TRBJ1-2
CDR3: CASSTGSRAGSGYTF
DNA: TGTGCCAGCAGCACCGGGAGCAGGGCAGGATCTGGCTACACCTTC

D: -
V: TRBV6-5
size: -
length: 13
J: TRBJ1-5
CDR3: CASSYVDSQPQHF
DNA: TGTGCCAGCAGTTACGTGGACAGTCAGCCCCAGCATTTT

D: -
V: TRBV7-2
size: -
length: 11
J: TRBJ1-1
CDR3: CASSSNTEAFF
DNA: TGTGCCAGCAGCTCTAACACTGAAGCTTTCTTT

D: TRBD1
V: TRBV5-4
size: -
length: 15
J: TRBJ1-6
CDR3: CASGEQGVPNSPLHF
DNA: TGTGCCAGCGGAGAACAGGGGGTTCCAAATTCACCCCTCCACTTT

D: -
V: TRBV6-5
size: -
length: 12
J: TRBJ2-3
CDR3: CASSTGTRGLYF
DNA: TGTGCCAGCAGTACCGGGACTAGGGGGCTGTATTTT

D: TRBD1
V: TRBV5-4
size: -
length: 14
J: TRBJ2-7
CDR3: CASSPTGESYEQYF
DNA: TGTGCCAGCAGCCCGACAGGGGAATCCTACGAGCAGTACTTC

D: TRBD2
V: TRBV11-2
size: -
length: 15
J: TRBJ2-3
CDR3: CASSWGLEDTDTQYF
DNA: TGTGCCAGCAGCTGGGGACTAGAAGACACAGATACGCAGTATTTT